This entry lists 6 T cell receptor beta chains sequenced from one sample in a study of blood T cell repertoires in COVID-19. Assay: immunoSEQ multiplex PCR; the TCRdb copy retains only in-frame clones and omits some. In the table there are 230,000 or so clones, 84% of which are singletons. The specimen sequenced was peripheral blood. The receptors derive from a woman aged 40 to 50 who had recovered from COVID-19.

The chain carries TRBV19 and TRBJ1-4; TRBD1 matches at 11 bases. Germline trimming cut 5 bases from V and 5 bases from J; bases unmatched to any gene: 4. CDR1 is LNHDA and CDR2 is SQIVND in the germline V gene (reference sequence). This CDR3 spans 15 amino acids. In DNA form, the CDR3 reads TGTGCCAGTAGTTCCAGGACAGGGGGCAATGAAAAACTGTTTTTT. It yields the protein CASSSRTGGNEKLFF.

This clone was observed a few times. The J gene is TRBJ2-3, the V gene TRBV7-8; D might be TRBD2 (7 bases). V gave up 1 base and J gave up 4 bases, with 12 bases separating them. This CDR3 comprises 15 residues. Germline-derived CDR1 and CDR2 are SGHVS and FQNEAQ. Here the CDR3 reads CASSLDGGASDTQYF. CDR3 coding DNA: TGTGCCAGCAGCTTAGATGGGGGGGCCTCAGATACGCAGTATTTT.

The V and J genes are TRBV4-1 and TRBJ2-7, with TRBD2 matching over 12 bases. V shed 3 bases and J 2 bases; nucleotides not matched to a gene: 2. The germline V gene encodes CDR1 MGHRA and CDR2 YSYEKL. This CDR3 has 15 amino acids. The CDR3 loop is CASSHGLAGTYEQYF. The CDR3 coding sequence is TGCGCCAGCAGCCACGGACTAGCGGGGACCTACGAGCAGTACTTC.

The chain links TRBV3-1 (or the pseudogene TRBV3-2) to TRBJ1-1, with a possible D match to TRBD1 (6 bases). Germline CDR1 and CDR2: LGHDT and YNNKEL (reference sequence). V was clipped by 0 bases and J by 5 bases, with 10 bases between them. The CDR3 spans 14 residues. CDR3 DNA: TGTGCCAGCAGCCAAGAGGGGGGGCCTACTGAAGCTTTCTTT. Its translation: CASSQEGGPTEAFF.

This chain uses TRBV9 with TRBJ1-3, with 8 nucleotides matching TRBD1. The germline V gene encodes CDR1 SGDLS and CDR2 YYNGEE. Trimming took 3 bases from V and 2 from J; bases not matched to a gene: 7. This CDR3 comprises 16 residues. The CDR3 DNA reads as TGTGCCAGCAGCGCCTCTCTGACAGGGGCTGGAAACACCATATATTTT. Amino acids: CASSASLTGAGNTIYF. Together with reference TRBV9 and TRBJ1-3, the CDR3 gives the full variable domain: DSGVTQTPKHLITATGQRVTLRCSPRSGDLSVYWYQQSLDQGLQFLIQYYNGEERAKGNILERFSAQQFPDLHSELNLSSLELGDSALYFCASSASLTGAGNTIYFGEGSWLTVV.

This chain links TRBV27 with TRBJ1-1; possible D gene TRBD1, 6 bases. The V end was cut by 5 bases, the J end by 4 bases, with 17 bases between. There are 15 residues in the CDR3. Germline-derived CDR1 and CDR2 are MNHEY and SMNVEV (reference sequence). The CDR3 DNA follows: TGTGCCAGCAGTACTCTTGACAGAGGGGGCACTGAAGCTTTCTTT. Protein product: CASSTLDRGGTEAFF.